Presented here are 32 T cell receptor beta chains from one specimen sequenced in a study of identical twins. TCRdb used MiXCR to reprocess the 5' RACE reads, holding one entry per CDR3 protein. The sample has a few hundred thousand distinct CDR3 sequences; 7.5% to 10% are singletons. The same data also contributed to another study, on yellow fever vaccine responses in identical twins.

Sequencing was carried out using PBMCs. Source of these receptors: a woman aged 18-29 years in good health.

This clonotype occurred a few times. The chain uses TRBV25-1 and TRBJ1-4; 7 nucleotides agree with TRBD1. The CDR3 consists of 13 residues. Trimming took 11 bases from V and 4 from J; bases not matched to a gene: 7. Germline values: CDR1 MGHDK, CDR2 SYGVNS. The CDR3 nucleotides read TGTGCCTCCGGACAGGTTTTTAATGAAAAACTGTTTTTT. It translates to CASGQVFNEKLFF. The full variable domain, with the rest looked up from reference TRBV25-1 and TRBJ1-4, is EADIYQTPRYLVIGTGKKITLECSQTMGHDKMYWYQQDPGMELHLIHYSYGVNSTEKGDLSSESTVSRIRTEHFPLTLESARPSHTSQYLCASGQVFNEKLFFGSGTQLSVL.

This clonotype was seen only a few times. This chain joins TRBV28 and TRBJ2-1; TRBD2 might be the D (5 bases). This CDR3 comprises 16 residues. Germline lookup yields CDR1 MDHEN and CDR2 SYDVKM. V lost 6 bases, J lost 0 bases, and 15 bases lay in between. The CDR3 protein is CASRSFAGSSYNEQFF. The CDR3 DNA reads as TGTGCCAGCAGGTCTTTTGCGGGTAGCTCCTACAATGAGCAGTTCTTC.

Many counts were recorded for this clonotype. The gene calls are TRBV5-6 and TRBJ2-7; 8 bases match TRBD2. Losses at the gene ends were 0 bases for V and 5 bases for J; bases not matched to a gene: 7. Germline values: CDR1 SGHDT, CDR2 YYEEEE. CDR3 size: 15 residues. The CDR3 loop is CASSLVPSGYDEQYF. The DNA of the CDR3 is TGTGCCAGCAGCTTGGTACCTAGCGGGTACGACGAGCAGTACTTC.

The gene calls are TRBV29-1 and TRBJ2-2, with no clear D. Germline loops: CDR1 SQVTM, CDR2 ANQGSEA. The CDR3 consists of 12 residues. The V end was cut by 7 bases, the J end by 5 bases, with 11 bases between. The CDR3 protein is CSATFYTGELFF. The CDR3 nucleotides are TGCAGCGCTACGTTCTATACCGGGGAGCTGTTTTTT.

V and J are TRBV6-5 and TRBJ2-7; D call uncertain. This CDR3 region has 12 residues. With 6 bases removed from V and 0 bases from J, the gap between germline ends came to 6 bases. CDR1 MNHEY and CDR2 SVGAGI come from the germline V gene. CDR3 residues: CASRKGSYEQYF. Written as DNA, the CDR3 is TGTGCCAGCAGGAAGGGCTCCTACGAGCAGTACTTC.

The rearrangement links TRBV4-1 to TRBJ2-1; unclear D gene. The CDR3 extends over 16 amino acids. Germline V gene sequence: CDR1 MGHRA, CDR2 YSYEKL. Trimming cost V 2 bases and J 2 bases, with 13 bases left between them. Here the CDR3 reads CASSQIDILAYNEQFF. The DNA of the CDR3 is TGCGCCAGCAGCCAAATTGACATTTTGGCCTACAATGAGCAGTTCTTC.

This clonotype has ten or more counts. The chain has TRBV12-3 or TRBV12-4 and TRBJ2-3; maybe TRBD1 (5 bases). V was shortened by 5 bases and J by 3 bases, with 12 bases between the two germline ends. The CDR3 runs 14 residues. The CDR3 sequence: CASSTQTETDTQYF. The CDR3 coding sequence is TGTGCCAGCAGTACACAGACAGAAACAGATACGCAGTATTTT.

The chain links TRBV7-2 to TRBJ2-1, with D uncertain. The V gene lost 5 bases and the J gene lost 7 bases, with 21 bases spanning the gap. Germline loops: CDR1 SGHTA, CDR2 FQGNSA. This CDR3 has 16 residues. CDR3 DNA sequence: TGTGCCAGCAGCCCCAGTGGACCTCCTGGGGTGAATGAGCAGTTCTTC. Its translation: CASSPSGPPGVNEQFF.

The sample holds many counts of this clonotype. The CDR3 DNA sequence: TGTGCCAGCAGTTTAGTTTCTGGGGTTGGCGCCTACGAGCAGTACTTC. Its translation: CASSLVSGVGAYEQYF. V and J are TRBV12-3 or TRBV12-4 and TRBJ2-7; D call uncertain. CDR3 length equals 16 residues. The V gene lost 1 base and the J gene lost 2 bases, with 15 bases spanning the gap.

The chain links TRBV4-3 to TRBJ2-7, with unresolved D. The CDR3 spans 14 residues. The V gene's germline CDR1 is LGHNA and CDR2 YSLEER. Between the trimmed V and J ends, which lost 0 bases and 2 bases, there was a span of 8 bases. CDR3 DNA sequence: TGCGCCAGCAGCCAAGAGGCTGAAACCTACGAGCAGTACTTC. It specifies CASSQEAETYEQYF.

This clonotype was counted many times. The genes are TRBV3-1 and TRBJ2-3, with unresolved D. Germline CDR1 and CDR2: LGHDT and YNNKEL (reference sequence). The CDR3 contains 14 residues. Trimming took 1 base from V and 7 from J, leaving 12 bases between them. The CDR3 sequence: CASSQGLTRNTQYF. In nucleotides, the CDR3 is TGTGCCAGCAGCCAAGGATTGACACGAAATACGCAGTATTTT.

The chain joins TRBV18 to TRBJ2-5; D gene ambiguous. V was cut by 2 bases and J by 2 bases, with 12 bases left in between. Germline V gene data show CDR1 as KGHSH and CDR2 as LQKENI. This CDR3 is built from 15 residues. The CDR3 reads CASSPTPQIQETQYF. Written as DNA, the CDR3 is TGTGCCAGCTCACCAACCCCTCAGATACAAGAGACCCAGTACTTC.

The chain joins TRBV6-1 to TRBJ2-3, with 9 bases that match TRBD1. The CDR3 runs to 15 residues. Germline loops: CDR1 MNHNS, CDR2 SASEGT. Unmatched junction bases numbered 6, after V lost 6 bases and J lost 2 bases. CDR3 amino acids: CASRSGTGHTDTQYF. The CDR3 nucleotides read TGTGCCAGCAGGTCCGGGACAGGGCACACAGATACGCAGTATTTT.

This clonotype has ten or more counts. The chain links TRBV20-1 to TRBJ2-7; 10 bases fit TRBD2. This CDR3 comprises 15 residues. The junction had 5 bases not matched to a gene; V was cut back by 0 bases and J by 3 bases. CDR1 DFQATT and CDR2 SNEGSKA come from the germline V gene (reference sequence). The CDR3 nucleotides read TGCAGTGCTAGAGATAGGACTAGCGGTTACTACGAGCAGTACTTC. Amino acid sequence: CSARDRTSGYYEQYF.

The chain is built from TRBV6-2 or TRBV6-3 and TRBJ2-1, with 9 bases that match TRBD2. V lost 5 bases and J lost 5; bases outside the gene matches: 22. From germline, CDR1 is MNHEY and CDR2 SVGEGT. The CDR3 is made up of 20 amino acids. The CDR3 sequence: CASSPRGVVAGAVIDNEQFF. CDR3 in DNA: TGTGCCAGCAGTCCCCGGGGTGTAGTAGCGGGAGCCGTAATCGACAATGAGCAGTTCTTC.

This clonotype was observed a few times. At one end the junction does not follow the germline gene, possibly because of a read error. The rearrangement links TRBV29-1 to TRBJ2-7; 7 bases fit TRBD1. The CDR3 consists of 14 residues. The germline V gene encodes CDR1 SQVTM and CDR2 ANQGSEA. CDR3 loop: CSVEVPGQSYEQYF. The CDR3, as DNA: TGCAGCGTCGAAGTCCCGGGACAGTCCTACGAGCAGTACTTC.

This clonotype was recorded at least ten times. V and J are TRBV5-1 and TRBJ2-1, with unresolved D. Deletions cut 4 bases from V and 2 bases from J, with 13 bases between. The CDR3 spans 15 residues. Germline V gene data show CDR1 as SGHRS and CDR2 as YFSETQ. In nucleotides, the CDR3 is TGCGCCAGCAGCCCCTACCTTGGGACCTACAATGAGCAGTTCTTC. Protein: CASSPYLGTYNEQFF. Filled out from reference TRBV5-1 and TRBJ2-1, the complete variable domain reads KAGVTQTPRYLIKTRGQQVTLSCSPISGHRSVSWYQQTPGQGLQFLFEYFSETQRNKGNFPGRFSGRQFSNSRSEMNVSTLELGDSALYLCASSPYLGTYNEQFFGPGTRLTVL.

The rearrangement joins TRBV30 to TRBJ2-7; D not resolved. Germline V gives CDR1 GTSNPN, CDR2 SVGIG (reference sequence). The ends were cut back, 0 bases at V and 2 bases at J, with 11 bases in the middle. The CDR3 is 14 residues long. The DNA of the CDR3 is TGTGCCTGGAGTGTGTCTCTCATACCCTACGAGCAGTACTTC. Its protein product is CAWSVSLIPYEQYF.

The J gene is TRBJ1-2, the V gene TRBV20-1; tentative D call: TRBD1 (6 bases). V was shortened by 6 bases and J by 7 bases, with 24 bases between the two germline ends. There are 15 residues in the CDR3. Germline V gives CDR1 DFQATT, CDR2 SNEGSKA (reference sequence). CDR3 residues: CSAANPVQGRGGYTF. For the CDR3, the DNA is TGCAGTGCCGCTAACCCCGTACAGGGACGGGGTGGCTACACCTTC.

As to this clonotype: This may arise from a read error, as a much more abundant clone is one base away. The V call is TRBV3-1, the J call TRBJ1-5; no clear D gene. Germline-derived CDR1 and CDR2 are LGHDT and YNNKEL (reference sequence). The CDR3 runs 12 residues. CDR3 loop: CASGNLNQPQLF. In DNA form, the CDR3 reads TGTGCCAGCGGAAATTTGAATCAGCCCCAGCTTTTT.

J is TRBJ2-2 and V is TRBV3-1, with 7 positions matching TRBD1. The CDR3 loop spans 16 amino acids. Germline CDR1 and CDR2: LGHDT and YNNKEL (reference sequence). J lost 5 bases, V lost 3 bases, and 9 bases had no gene match. This CDR3 reads CASSHRGQVETGELFF. CDR3 coding DNA: TGTGCCAGCAGCCATCGCGGACAGGTGGAAACCGGGGAGCTGTTTTTT.

This clonotype has only a few counts. This rearrangement joins TRBV5-1 to TRBJ2-1, with a weak D call TRBD1 (5 bases). The germline V gene encodes CDR1 SGHRS and CDR2 YFSETQ. This CDR3 region has 13 residues. V dropped 7 bases and J dropped 3 bases, with 11 bases sitting between them. CDR3 region: CASGEQVYNEQFF. Written as DNA, the CDR3 is TGCGCCAGCGGCGAACAGGTCTACAATGAGCAGTTCTTC.

At least ten counts were recorded for this clonotype. This chain links TRBV28 with TRBJ2-5; D is ambiguous. Trimming stripped 5 bases from V and 1 base from J, with 14 bases between. Germline CDR1 and CDR2: MDHEN and SYDVKM. CDR3 length: 15 residues. CDR3 sequence (DNA): TGTGCCAGCAGTAGGCGAATAAGCTTCCAAGAGACCCAGTACTTC. Protein sequence: CASSRRISFQETQYF.

Only a few counts were recorded for this clonotype. The chain recombines TRBV29-1 with TRBJ2-3; D is unresolved. Trimming shortened V by 7 bases and J by 1 base, and 6 bases separated the two germline ends. The CDR3 covers 11 residues. Per the germline V gene, CDR1 is SQVTM and CDR2 is ANQGSEA. The CDR3 here is CSGGGTDTQYF. Here the CDR3 DNA reads TGCAGCGGTGGGGGCACAGATACGCAGTATTTT.

This sequence joins TRBV28 and TRBJ2-3; D might be TRBD2 (6 bases). V dropped 3 bases and J dropped 2 bases, with 15 bases sitting between them. The CDR3 has 16 amino acids. In germline, CDR1 is MDHEN, CDR2 SYDVKM. The DNA for the CDR3 is TGTGCCAGCAGTTTGTTACTAGCATGGTACACAGATACGCAGTATTTT. It specifies CASSLLLAWYTDTQYF.

This clonotype was seen a few times. J is TRBJ2-3 and V is TRBV14, with D unresolved. The CDR3 sequence is 14 residues long. Germline values: CDR1 SGHDN, CDR2 FVKESK. V lost 1 base to trimming and J lost 2 bases, with 7 bases between them. CDR3 coding DNA: TGTGCCAGCAGCCAAGTTGGCTTCACAGATACGCAGTATTTT. Encoded protein: CASSQVGFTDTQYF.

This clonotype occurred a few times. V is TRBV7-9 and J is TRBJ2-2; D is ambiguous. Germline-derived CDR1 and CDR2 are SEHNR and FQNEAQ (reference sequence). The CDR3 sequence is 15 residues long. Trimming shortened V by 6 bases and J by 4 bases, and 15 bases separated the two germline ends. The CDR3: CASRRLVLGTGELFF. The CDR3 region has the DNA TGTGCCAGCAGGAGGCTAGTACTCGGCACCGGGGAGCTGTTTTTT.

The rearrangement uses TRBV18 and TRBJ2-5; D is perhaps TRBD1 or TRBD2 (6 bases each). The CDR3 loop spans 15 amino acids. Germline CDR1 KGHSH, CDR2 LQKENI. V shed 0 bases and J shed 5 bases, with 13 bases lying between them. In DNA, the CDR3 is TGTGCCAGCTCACCACCCCAGCGAGGGGGGGAGACCCAGTACTTC. Residues: CASSPPQRGGETQYF.

Many counts were recorded for this clonotype. This chain connects TRBV2 to TRBJ1-5, with 7 bases lining up with TRBD1. V lost 3 bases and J lost 2; bases outside the gene matches: 1. CDR3 length equals 14 residues. In germline, CDR1 is SNHLY, CDR2 FYNNEI. For the CDR3, the DNA is TGTGCCAGCAGTGATACAGGGGGCAATCAGCCCCAGCATTTT. Amino acid sequence: CASSDTGGNQPQHF.

The sample holds a few counts of this clonotype. The rearrangement uses TRBV28 and TRBJ2-2, with D maybe TRBD2 (6 bases). V was pared by 4 bases and J by 4 bases, with 13 bases between. CDR1 is MDHEN, CDR2 SYDVKM, per germline. The CDR3 spans 15 residues. Written as DNA, the CDR3 is TGTGCCAGCAGTTCCCCGGGCGGGGCCACCGGGGAGCTGTTTTTT. Translating gives CASSSPGGATGELFF. The whole variable domain, filled in from reference TRBV28 and TRBJ2-2, reads DVKVTQSSRYLVKRTGEKVFLECVQDMDHENMFWYRQDPGLGLRLIYFSYDVKMKEKGDIPEGYSVSREKKERFSLILESASTNQTSMYLCASSSPGGATGELFFGEGSRLTVL.

The V call is TRBV20-1, the J call TRBJ2-1; D may be TRBD1 or TRBD2 (5 bases each). CDR1 DFQATT and CDR2 SNEGSKA come from the germline V gene (reference sequence). CDR3 length equals 16 residues. With 6 bases removed from V and 7 bases from J, the gap between germline ends came to 25 bases. The CDR3 loop is CSAQTETREGRNEQFF. The CDR3 nucleotides read TGCAGTGCCCAGACAGAAACACGGGAAGGTAGGAATGAGCAGTTCTTC.

The chain links TRBV29-1 to TRBJ2-2; possibly TRBD2 for D (6 bases). The CDR3 extends over 15 amino acids. In germline, CDR1 is SQVTM, CDR2 ANQGSEA. The V end lost 4 bases, the J end lost 4 bases, and 16 bases lay between the germline ends. CDR3 DNA: TGCAGCGTTGGGAGCGGGTCATTGGGCACCGGGGAGCTGTTTTTT. Translated, it gives CSVGSGSLGTGELFF.